Here is one TCR beta chain with its context. Its antigen is not identified. Germline values: CDR1 MNHEY, CDR2 SVGAGI. With 5 bases removed from V and 0 bases from J, the gap between germline ends came to 11 bases. This CDR3 is 15 amino acids long. This entry comes from a study of post-analysis software for immune sequencing data. Study findings and constraints: With TRBV5-6, TRBV5-1 and TRBV20-1 included, roughly five TRBV segments were more frequent in patients than in controls.

The authors incorporated unique molecular identifiers into the TCR beta cDNA libraries. TCRdb reprocessed the PCR reads via MiXCR and lists one record per CDR3 protein. The data contain about 800,000 distinct CDR3 sequences, 25% to 30% of them singletons. The TCR was taken from a girl aged 10 to 17 with multiple sclerosis. V gene TRBV6-5 combines with J gene TRBJ2-1; possible D gene TRBD2, 6 bases. Sequenced input: blood. CDR3 bases: TGTGCCAGCAGTAGAGTAGCGGTCTCCTACAATGAGCAGTTCTTC. This sequence encodes CASSRVAVSYNEQFF.